This T cell receptor (beta chain) was profiled in a study of T-cell reconstitution after alpha-beta-depleted transplantation in children. Regarding the study as a whole: Alpha-beta T cells about two months after transplant reportedly derived from several hundred expanded graft clones.

This clonotype was detected many times. The antigen remains unidentified. The CDR3 is made up of 18 amino acids. V shed 4 bases, J shed 5 bases, and the junction held 9 bases outside the gene matches. CDR1 MDHEN and CDR2 SYDVKM come from the germline V gene. Unique molecular identifiers featured in how the TCRbeta library was prepared. Each CDR3 protein is one row after TCRdb ran MiXCR on the PCR reads. The sample consists of almost 500,000 distinct CDR3 sequences, over 9.5% of them appearing once. This clonotype was sampled from a child aged 2-15 years with inherited bone marrow failure, due to receive a stem cell transplant. The source material was PBMCs, sampled before TCRalphabeta/CD19-depleted stem cell transplant. The chain carries TRBV28 and TRBJ2-1, with TRBD2 matching 15 bases. The CDR3 DNA reads TGTGCCAGCAGTTCCGATGGACTAGCGGGAGGGGTCGACAATGAGCAGTTCTTC. It encodes CASSSDGLAGGVDNEQFF. The variable domain in full, completed from reference TRBV28 and TRBJ2-1, reads DVKVTQSSRYLVKRTGEKVFLECVQDMDHENMFWYRQDPGLGLRLIYFSYDVKMKEKGDIPEGYSVSREKKERFSLILESASTNQTSMYLCASSSDGLAGGVDNEQFFGPGTRLTVL.